What follows are 27 T cell receptor beta chains derived from one specimen sequenced in a study of control samples from healthy donors and cancer patients. This table comes from immunoSEQ multiplex PCR, and its TCRdb copy is limited to in-frame clones, with some not included. The table includes approximately 180,000 clones, 94% detected once. The sample comprised blood. Receptor source: a woman aged 18-30 years in good health.

The chain recombines TRBV10-3 with TRBJ1-2; 9 positions agree with TRBD1. The CDR3 extends over 13 amino acids. Germline CDR1 and CDR2: ENHRY and SYGVKD. The ends lost 6 bases at V and 8 bases at J; junction bases unmatched: 7. Written as DNA, the CDR3 is TGTGCCATCAGAATACAGGGGGCAGGAGGCTACACCTTC. Translating gives CAIRIQGAGGYTF.

V is TRBV28 and J is TRBJ1-3, with 7 positions matching TRBD1. V dropped 8 bases and J dropped 0; count of bases not matched to a gene: 4. The germline CDR1 and CDR2 sequences are MDHEN and SYDVKM. This CDR3 has 14 amino acids. The CDR3 sequence: CASGGQSSGNTIYF. Here the CDR3 DNA reads TGTGCCAGCGGGGGACAGAGCTCTGGAAACACCATATATTTT.

J is TRBJ2-5 and V is TRBV5-1; 9 bases map to TRBD2. V shed 2 bases and J 5 bases; nucleotides not matched to a gene: 7. Germline CDR1 is SGHRS and CDR2 is YFSETQ. CDR3 length: 15 residues. Here the CDR3 reads CASSFGGSGGETQYF. In DNA form, the CDR3 reads TGCGCCAGCAGCTTCGGCGGGAGCGGGGGGGAGACCCAGTACTTC.

V usage is TRBV7-8 and J usage is TRBJ2-1, with 9 nucleotides matching TRBD1. V was clipped by 5 bases and J by 5 bases; unmatched bases: 4. The CDR3 runs to 14 residues. Germline assignment: CDR1 SGHVS and CDR2 FQNEAQ. CDR3 loop: CASSTGQGHNEQFF. Written as DNA, the CDR3 is TGTGCCAGCAGCACAGGACAGGGGCACAATGAGCAGTTCTTC.

The V call is TRBV12-3 or TRBV12-4, the J call TRBJ1-6; a possible D gene is TRBD1 (5 bases). This CDR3 comprises 13 residues. The germline V and J ends were trimmed by 3 bases and 12 bases, with 12 bases remaining between them. CDR3 sequence: CASSFRVPRPLHF. CDR3 DNA sequence: TGTGCCAGCAGTTTCAGGGTACCTCGACCCCTCCACTTT.

The chain joins TRBV11-2 to TRBJ2-3; D is unresolved. Between the trimmed V and J ends, which lost 5 bases and 1 base, there was a span of 7 bases. CDR3 size: 13 residues. Per germline, CDR1 SGHAT and CDR2 FQNNGV. CDR3 DNA sequence: TGTGCCAGCAGCGCGCTCCGCACAGATACGCAGTATTTT. Amino acids: CASSALRTDTQYF.

In this sample, this clone turned up a few times. The chain carries TRBV18 and TRBJ2-2; D remains ambiguous. The CDR3 is 13 amino acids. Trimming took off 8 bases at V and 3 bases at J, with 10 bases between the two ends. Germline V CDR1 and CDR2: KGHSH, LQKENI. The CDR3 coding sequence is TGTGCCAGCACCCTAAGGGACACCGGGGAGCTGTTTTTT. This codes for CASTLRDTGELFF.

This clone has just one count. The chain employs TRBV18 and TRBJ2-3; D is possibly TRBD2 (6 bases). Trimming cost V 3 bases and J 1 base, with 17 bases left between them. The CDR3 is made up of 17 amino acids. Germline V CDR1 and CDR2: KGHSH, LQKENI. CDR3 protein: CASSPLFGGEGTDTQYF. CDR3 in DNA: TGTGCCAGCTCACCTCTTTTCGGAGGGGAGGGCACAGATACGCAGTATTTT.

The chain carries TRBV9 and TRBJ2-2; 8 nucleotides line up with TRBD2. After removal of 3 bases from V and 1 base from J, the junction contained 5 bases not matched to a gene. The CDR3 loop spans 16 amino acids. Per germline, CDR1 SGDLS and CDR2 YYNGEE. CDR3 amino acids: CASSEPLAGNTGELFF. The CDR3 DNA is TGTGCCAGCAGCGAGCCTCTAGCGGGGAACACCGGGGAGCTGTTTTTT.

The chain uses TRBV10-3 and TRBJ1-1; D not resolved. Trimming took off 6 bases at V and 1 base at J, with 9 bases between the two ends. The V gene's germline CDR1 is ENHRY and CDR2 SYGVKD. The CDR3 runs 13 residues. CDR3 region: CAISSGGNTEAFF. Here the CDR3 DNA reads TGTGCCATCAGCAGCGGAGGGAACACTGAAGCTTTCTTT.

This chain uses TRBV7-8 with TRBJ1-3, with D possibly TRBD1 on 5 matching bases. Germline CDR1 is SGHVS and CDR2 is FQNEAQ. There are 15 residues in the CDR3. Trimming stripped 4 bases from V and 6 bases from J, with 16 bases between. The CDR3 reads CASSSSGRGENTIYF. The CDR3 DNA reads TGTGCCAGCAGCTCCTCCGGGAGGGGAGAAAACACCATATATTTT.

V is TRBV10-2 and J is TRBJ1-4; tentative D call: TRBD1 (6 bases). The CDR3 consists of 14 residues. V was trimmed by 7 bases and J by 8 bases, leaving 17 bases between them. CDR1 is WSHSY, CDR2 SAAADI, per germline. This chain's CDR3 is CASMGRGGEEKLFF. The CDR3 DNA reads TGCGCCAGCATGGGCAGGGGTGGGGAGGAAAAACTGTTTTTT.

The CDR3 nucleotides read TGTGCCAGCAGCGCTCCTACTGGGAAGAGTGACTATGGCTACACCTTC. Translated, it gives CASSAPTGKSDYGYTF. V gene TRBV9 combines with J gene TRBJ1-2; D unresolved. Germline V lookup: CDR1 SGDLS, CDR2 YYNGEE. This CDR3 spans 16 amino acids. V lost 3 bases to trimming and J lost 3 bases, with 18 bases between them. Full variable domain (outside the CDR3, taken from reference TRBV9 and TRBJ1-2): DSGVTQTPKHLITATGQRVTLRCSPRSGDLSVYWYQQSLDQGLQFLIQYYNGEERAKGNILERFSAQQFPDLHSELNLSSLELGDSALYFCASSAPTGKSDYGYTFGSGTRLTVV.

This clone was recorded only once. This rearrangement joins TRBV6-2 or TRBV6-3 to TRBJ2-1, with 16 bases lining up with TRBD2. This CDR3 has 19 amino acids. Germline V gene lookup returns CDR1 MNHEY and CDR2 SVGEGT. V lost 4 bases, J lost 3 bases, and 9 bases stayed unmatched. CDR3 region: CASSSSGTSGGGNYNEQFF. In DNA form, the CDR3 reads TGTGCCAGCAGTTCTTCCGGGACTAGCGGGGGGGGCAACTACAATGAGCAGTTCTTC.

The chain combines TRBV6-5 with TRBJ2-1, with D perhaps being TRBD1 or TRBD2 (5 bases each). This CDR3 has 15 residues. Per germline, CDR1 MNHEY and CDR2 SVGAGI. V shed 2 bases and J shed 6 bases, with 14 bases lying between them. CDR3 in DNA: TGTGCCAGCAGTTACACCCGGGGCAGGGTCAATGAGCAGTTCTTC. As protein: CASSYTRGRVNEQFF.

This chain connects TRBV11-3 to TRBJ1-2, with D possibly TRBD1 on 5 matching bases. V lost 1 base, J lost 1 base, and 7 bases lay in between. The CDR3 is 14 amino acids. The V gene's germline CDR1 is SGHNT and CDR2 YENEEA. The CDR3 spells CASSLGGLNYGYTF. For the CDR3, the DNA is TGTGCCAGCAGCTTAGGGGGCCTTAACTATGGCTACACCTTC.

This sequence joins TRBV14 and TRBJ1-1, with D possibly matching TRBD1 (5 bases). The germline gives CDR1 SGHDN, CDR2 FVKESK. The germline V and J ends were trimmed by 6 bases and 4 bases, with 21 bases remaining between them. CDR3 length: 16 residues. In DNA form, the CDR3 reads TGTGCCAGCAGTCTGGTGGGGGGTTCTAGCGGCACTGAAGCTTTCTTT. It encodes CASSLVGGSSGTEAFF. The whole variable domain, remainder taken from reference TRBV14 and TRBJ1-1, is EAGVTQFPSHSVIEKGQTVTLRCDPISGHDNLYWYRRVMGKEIKFLLHFVKESKQDESGMPNNRFLAERTGGTYSTLKVQPAELEDSGVYFCASSLVGGSSGTEAFFGQGTRLTVV.

V gene TRBV12-3 or TRBV12-4 combines with J gene TRBJ1-2, with D perhaps matching TRBD1 (5 bases). The germline V and J ends were trimmed by 1 base and 2 bases, with 5 bases remaining between them. The CDR3 is 13 residues long. The DNA of the CDR3 is TGTGCCAGCAGTTTAGGACAGAACTATGGCTACACCTTC. This codes for CASSLGQNYGYTF.

The rearrangement uses TRBV27 and TRBJ1-1; D perhaps matches TRBD1 (5 bases). CDR1 and CDR2 from the germline V gene are MNHEY and SMNVEV (reference sequence). The V gene lost 2 bases and the J gene lost 0 bases, with 10 bases spanning the gap. CDR3 length: 15 residues. The CDR3 bases are TGTGCCAGCAGTTTAGAACCAGGGTTGAACACTGAAGCTTTCTTT. It specifies CASSLEPGLNTEAFF.

The rearrangement links TRBV4-1 to TRBJ1-6, with 8 bases matching TRBD1. The V segment lost 4 bases and the J segment 6 bases; nucleotides outside the gene matches: 5. CDR1 and CDR2 from the germline V gene are MGHRA and YSYEKL. The CDR3 sequence is 15 residues long. The CDR3 DNA is TGCGCCAGCAGCCGGGGACAGGACGGTAATTCACCCCTCCACTTT. Protein product: CASSRGQDGNSPLHF.

This clone was detected once. The chain carries TRBV7-2 and TRBJ1-1; a possible D gene is TRBD1 (6 bases). The V end lost 3 bases, the J end lost 11 bases, and 19 bases lay between the germline ends. Germline V CDR1 and CDR2: SGHTA, FQGNSA. The CDR3 runs 14 residues. The CDR3, as DNA: TGTGCCAGCAGCTTCGAGACAGGCCGCCCGGAGGCTTTCTTT. This encodes CASSFETGRPEAFF.

This clone was picked up one time. The chain uses TRBV11-2 and TRBJ2-1, with D possibly matching TRBD1 (5 bases). The length of the CDR3 is 16 residues. Trimming stripped 4 bases from V and 6 bases from J, with 19 bases between. Looked up from germline, CDR1 is SGHAT and CDR2 is FQNNGV. The CDR3 is CASSSDRRVGGNEQFF. CDR3 nucleotides: TGTGCCAGCAGCTCCGATCGCAGGGTTGGTGGCAATGAGCAGTTCTTC.

The rearrangement uses TRBV7-2 and TRBJ2-1; D is perhaps TRBD2 (5 bases). This CDR3 is 19 amino acids long. Deletions cut 1 base from V and 6 bases from J, with 25 bases between. Per the germline V gene, CDR1 is SGHTA and CDR2 is FQGNSA. CDR3 residues: CASSLGFPLADRLANEQFF. CDR3 DNA sequence: TGTGCCAGCAGCTTAGGTTTCCCACTCGCCGACCGTCTAGCCAATGAGCAGTTCTTC.

This rearrangement joins TRBV5-1 to TRBJ2-7; TRBD1 matches 9 bases. The ends lost 4 bases at V and 2 bases at J; junction bases unmatched: 4. The CDR3 sequence is 14 residues long. The V gene's germline CDR1 is SGHRS and CDR2 YFSETQ. The CDR3 DNA is TGCGCCAGCAGCAGGGGACAGGGTACCTACGAGCAGTACTTC. Amino acids: CASSRGQGTYEQYF. The entire variable domain, with the rest obtained from reference TRBV5-1 and TRBJ2-7, is as follows: KAGVTQTPRYLIKTRGQQVTLSCSPISGHRSVSWYQQTPGQGLQFLFEYFSETQRNKGNFPGRFSGRQFSNSRSEMNVSTLELGDSALYLCASSRGQGTYEQYFGPGTRLTVT.

This chain joins TRBV7-8 and TRBJ2-2, with D possibly matching TRBD2 (6 bases). V was pared by 2 bases and J by 3 bases, with 13 bases between. The germline V gene has CDR1 SGHVS and CDR2 FQNEAQ. The CDR3 contains 16 residues. The CDR3 bases are TGTGCCAGCAGCTTAAATTCGTGGGACTACACCGGGGAGCTGTTTTTT. It is translated as CASSLNSWDYTGELFF.

The chain employs TRBV28 and TRBJ2-1; 7 positions match TRBD2. Germline values: CDR1 MDHEN, CDR2 SYDVKM. The CDR3 is made up of 18 amino acids. Unmatched junction bases numbered 11, after V lost 2 bases and J lost 1 base. CDR3 sequence reads: CASSLEFGREDSYNEQFF. The CDR3 coding sequence is TGTGCCAGCAGTTTAGAATTCGGACGGGAGGATTCCTACAATGAGCAGTTCTTC.

The rearrangement uses TRBV27 and TRBJ1-6; D might be TRBD1 (5 bases). The V and J ends lost 7 bases and 7 bases respectively, with 14 bases between them. The CDR3 spans 14 residues. Germline V gene data show CDR1 as MNHEY and CDR2 as SMNVEV (reference sequence). CDR3 loop: CASKKDIPNSPLHF. The CDR3 region has the DNA TGTGCCAGCAAAAAGGACATTCCGAATTCACCCCTCCACTTT.